The 25 T cell receptor beta chains below were found in one sample sequenced in a study of T cells in localized non-small cell lung cancer. Assay: immunoSEQ multiplex PCR; the TCRdb copy retains only in-frame clones and omits some. The sample records around 15,000 clones, 85% being singletons. The input for sequencing was peripheral blood, taken before any cancer treatment. The source is a male donor at least 60 years old with stage I lung adenocarcinoma.

The V and J genes are TRBV29-1 and TRBJ2-7; perhaps D is TRBD1 or TRBD2 (6 bases each). V lost 4 bases and J lost 2, with 15 bases in between. CDR3 length: 14 amino acids. Germline V lookup: CDR1 SQVTM, CDR2 ANQGSEA. The CDR3 loop is CSVGGLGDTYEQYF. CDR3 nucleotides: TGCAGCGTTGGGGGACTGGGGGACACCTACGAGCAGTACTTC.

The chain joins TRBV28 to TRBJ1-6, with a possible D match to TRBD1 (6 bases). CDR1 and CDR2 (germline): MDHEN, SYDVKM. V was shortened by 6 bases and J by 6 bases, with 12 bases between the two germline ends. The CDR3 length is 14 residues. The CDR3 sequence: CASSHTGLNSPLHF. CDR3 nucleotide sequence: TGTGCCAGCAGCCATACAGGGCTTAATTCACCCCTCCACTTT.

The chain has TRBV15 and TRBJ2-1, with a weak D call TRBD2 (5 bases). CDR3 length equals 16 residues. Germline-derived CDR1 and CDR2 are LNHNV and YYDKDF (reference sequence). V was shortened by 3 bases and J by 7 bases, with 19 bases between the two germline ends. CDR3 loop: CATSSQKRVWGNEQFF. The CDR3, as DNA: TGTGCCACCAGCAGTCAGAAGAGGGTTTGGGGAAATGAGCAGTTCTTC.

DNA for the CDR3: TGCAGCGTTGTCTCCTACGAGCAGTACTTC. It is translated as CSVVSYEQYF. The genes are TRBV29-1 and TRBJ2-7; D ambiguous. Germline V gene sequence: CDR1 SQVTM, CDR2 ANQGSEA. Trimming left V 4 bases short and J 0 bases short, with 1 base between. The CDR3 runs to 10 residues.

This clone occurred once. This rearrangement joins TRBV6-1 to TRBJ2-7; the D gene is possibly TRBD1 (7 bases). Germline CDR1 reads MNHNS; CDR2 reads SASEGT. Trimming removed 6 bases at V and 4 bases at J, with 13 bases between. The CDR3 is 13 amino acids. For the CDR3, the DNA is TGTGCCAGCAGGGCGGGACAGCTTTACGAGCAGTACTTC. Translation: CASRAGQLYEQYF.

The V and J genes are TRBV28 and TRBJ1-6; D unresolved. The germline V gene encodes CDR1 MDHEN and CDR2 SYDVKM. V was shortened by 8 bases and J by 10 bases, with 15 bases between the two germline ends. CDR3 size: 13 residues. The CDR3 DNA is TGTGCCAGCCGAGAGGGAGGAGGGTCACCCCTCCACTTT. Translating it yields CASREGGGSPLHF.

This rearrangement joins TRBV6-1 to TRBJ1-4; maybe TRBD1 (5 bases). There are 14 residues in the CDR3. Germline values: CDR1 MNHNS, CDR2 SASEGT. V was cut by 6 bases and J by 5 bases, with 13 bases left in between. The CDR3 sequence: CASSTGTPNEKLFF. DNA of the CDR3: TGTGCCAGCAGCACCGGGACTCCAAATGAAAAACTGTTTTTT.

This chain connects TRBV7-9 to TRBJ1-5, with D possibly TRBD1 on 5 matching bases. The V end lost 1 base, the J end lost 0 bases, and 19 bases lay between the germline ends. This CDR3 contains 19 residues. The germline V gene has CDR1 SEHNR and CDR2 FQNEAQ (reference sequence). The CDR3 region is CASSLDPDTTWYSNQPQHF. The CDR3 region has the DNA TGTGCCAGCAGCTTAGATCCGGACACAACTTGGTATAGCAATCAGCCCCAGCATTTT.

CDR3 in DNA: TGTGCCAGCAGCCCCCCGTGGGGGGCGAACTATGGCTACACCTTC. Its translation: CASSPPWGANYGYTF. The chain recombines TRBV5-6 with TRBJ1-2; perhaps TRBD1 as D (6 bases). With 4 bases removed from V and 2 bases from J, the gap between germline ends came to 15 bases. Per the germline V gene, CDR1 is SGHDT and CDR2 is YYEEEE. CDR3 length: 15 residues. Drawing the rest from reference TRBV5-6 and TRBJ1-2, the complete variable domain is DAGVTQSPTHLIKTRGQQVTLRCSPKSGHDTVSWYQQALGQGPQFIFQYYEEEERQRGNFPDRFSGHQFPNYSSELNVNALLLGDSALYLCASSPPWGANYGYTFGSGTRLTVV.

V usage is TRBV10-3 and J usage is TRBJ2-7; D could derive from TRBD1 or TRBD2 (7 bases each). This CDR3 is built from 18 residues. CDR1 and CDR2 from the germline V gene are ENHRY and SYGVKD. The V gene lost 4 bases and the J gene lost 7 bases, with 29 bases spanning the gap. CDR3 amino acids: CAISGTNFRQGGNREQYF. The CDR3 bases are TGTGCCATCAGTGGGACAAACTTCCGACAGGGAGGGAATCGAGAGCAGTACTTC.

V and J are TRBV7-3 and TRBJ2-1; D is unresolved. Trimming shortened V by 5 bases and J by 8 bases, and 13 bases separated the two germline ends. The CDR3 covers 13 residues. Germline CDR1 and CDR2: SGHTA and FQGTGA. The CDR3 nucleotides are TGTGCCAGCAGCCCGGGCTCCTCGGATGAGCAGTTCTTC. Its protein is CASSPGSSDEQFF. Full variable domain (outside the CDR3, taken from reference TRBV7-3 and TRBJ2-1): GAGVSQTPSNKVTEKGKYVELRCDPISGHTALYWYRQSLGQGPEFLIYFQGTGAADDSGLPNDRFFAVRPEGSVSTLKIQRTERGDSAVYLCASSPGSSDEQFFGPGTRLTVL.

J is TRBJ2-5 and V is TRBV11-1; D gene unclear. This CDR3 has 15 amino acids. In germline, CDR1 is SGHAT, CDR2 FQDESV (reference sequence). The V and J ends lost 1 base and 3 bases respectively, with 12 bases between them. CDR3 residues: CASSLGRRIKETQYF. The CDR3 DNA follows: TGTGCCAGCAGCTTAGGTAGACGGATTAAAGAGACCCAGTACTTC.

This clone was recorded only once. This chain connects TRBV7-9 to TRBJ1-3; D remains unclear. V shed 7 bases and J shed 0 bases, with 7 bases lying between them. Germline CDR1 reads SEHNR; CDR2 reads FQNEAQ (reference sequence). This CDR3 spans 13 amino acids. The CDR3 DNA sequence: TGTGCCAGCATGCAGAGCTCTGGAAACACCATATATTTT. The encoded protein is CASMQSSGNTIYF.

This rearrangement joins TRBV4-2 to TRBJ2-1; 8 bases are shared with TRBD1. V shed 2 bases, J shed 7 bases, and the junction held 4 bases outside the gene matches. Per germline, CDR1 LGHNA and CDR2 YNFKEQ. The CDR3 sequence is 14 residues long. CDR3 loop: CASSQRTGWNEQFF. The CDR3 region has the DNA TGTGCCAGCAGCCAAAGGACAGGGTGGAATGAGCAGTTCTTC.

This chain uses TRBV27 with TRBJ1-1; 10 bases match TRBD1. Looked up from germline, CDR1 is MNHEY and CDR2 is SMNVEV (reference sequence). CDR3 length: 14 residues. The trim removed 8 bases at V and 6 bases at J, leaving 9 bases unmatched. The CDR3 coding sequence is TGTGCCAGCTATGAGGGGACAGGGGCGTCTGAAGCTTTCTTT. This encodes CASYEGTGASEAFF.

Only a few counts were recorded for this clone. The rearrangement joins TRBV4-3 to TRBJ2-2; no definite D call. Per the germline V gene, CDR1 is LGHNA and CDR2 is YSLEER. The CDR3 covers 15 residues. Trimming pared 4 bases from V and 3 bases from J, leaving 12 bases between. This CDR3 is CASSLGFGDTGELFF. The CDR3 region has the DNA TGCGCCAGCAGCCTGGGTTTTGGGGACACCGGGGAGCTGTTTTTT.

This clone has only one observation. This chain links TRBV6-5 with TRBJ2-5; D ambiguous. CDR1 is MNHEY and CDR2 is SVGAGI in the germline V gene. The CDR3 extends over 14 amino acids. V dropped 2 bases and J dropped 4 bases, with 11 bases sitting between them. CDR3 residues: CASSYILTPETQYF. CDR3 in DNA: TGTGCCAGCAGTTACATACTGACCCCAGAGACCCAGTACTTC.

The rearrangement joins TRBV27 to TRBJ2-7, with a tentative D call TRBD1 (6 bases). Germline-derived CDR1 and CDR2 are MNHEY and SMNVEV (reference sequence). V lost 4 bases, J lost 4 bases, and 11 bases lay in between. This CDR3 has 13 amino acids. The CDR3 protein is CASSSGDKYEQYF. The CDR3 DNA sequence: TGTGCCAGCAGTTCCGGGGACAAGTACGAGCAGTACTTC.

The CDR3 DNA is TGCGCCAGCAGCCAAGTAGTCCAGTCTAATTCACCCCTCCACTTT. Translating gives CASSQVVQSNSPLHF. V usage is TRBV4-3 and J usage is TRBJ1-6; the D is unclear. The CDR3 sequence is 15 residues long. Looked up from germline, CDR1 is LGHNA and CDR2 is YSLEER. V lost 1 base, J lost 6 bases, and 10 bases lay in between.

This clone was seen a single time. The chain uses TRBV7-9 and TRBJ2-5, with 9 bases that match TRBD2. CDR1 is SEHNR, CDR2 FQNEAQ, per germline (reference sequence). V dropped 4 bases and J dropped 1; count of bases not matched to a gene: 13. The CDR3 contains 18 residues. The CDR3 region has the DNA TGTGCCAGCAGCTCATCCTCCCCGAAGCGGGGGGCCCAAGAGACCCAGTACTTC. Protein: CASSSSSPKRGAQETQYF.

V and J are TRBV18 and TRBJ2-1; D may be TRBD1 (6 bases). Germline lookup yields CDR1 KGHSH and CDR2 LQKENI. There are 15 residues in the CDR3. Between the trimmed V and J ends, which lost 3 bases and 2 bases, there was a span of 11 bases. The CDR3 protein is CASSPGRGPYNEQFF. The CDR3 DNA reads TGTGCCAGCTCACCTGGCAGGGGACCCTACAATGAGCAGTTCTTC.

The chain carries TRBV9 and TRBJ1-2; 9 nucleotides agree with TRBD1. The CDR3 has 15 residues. CDR1 and CDR2 (germline): SGDLS, YYNGEE. The V gene end was trimmed by 4 bases and the J gene end by 5 bases; junction bases not matched to a gene: 9. The DNA of the CDR3 is TGTGCCAGCAGCTCGCACAGGGGGCGCGAGTATGGCTACACCTTC. It is translated as CASSSHRGREYGYTF. Looking up the rest from reference TRBV9 and TRBJ1-2 gives the full variable domain: DSGVTQTPKHLITATGQRVTLRCSPRSGDLSVYWYQQSLDQGLQFLIQYYNGEERAKGNILERFSAQQFPDLHSELNLSSLELGDSALYFCASSSHRGREYGYTFGSGTRLTVV.

The chain is built from TRBV19 and TRBJ1-1, with D maybe TRBD1 (5 bases). Germline CDR1 and CDR2: LNHDA and SQIVND (reference sequence). The length of the CDR3 is 11 residues. V was cut by 8 bases and J by 1 base, with 5 bases left in between. DNA for the CDR3: TGTGCCAGTCAGGGGAACACTGAAGCTTTCTTT. Translating gives CASQGNTEAFF.

In this sample, this clone turned up a few times. The rearrangement uses TRBV15 and TRBJ2-7, with 8 bases that match TRBD2. Trimming removed 2 bases from V and 7 bases from J; junction bases left unmatched: 7. Germline CDR1 LNHNV, CDR2 YYDKDF (reference sequence). The CDR3 spans 14 residues. In DNA form, the CDR3 reads TGTGCCACCAGCAGAAACGGACTAGCTGGAGAGCAGTACTTC. It encodes CATSRNGLAGEQYF. The entire variable domain, with the rest obtained from reference TRBV15 and TRBJ2-7, is as follows: DAMVIQNPRYQVTQFGKPVTLSCSQTLNHNVMYWYQQKSSQAPKLLFHYYDKDFNNEADTPDNFQSRRPNTSFCFLDIRSPGLGDTAMYLCATSRNGLAGEQYFGPGTRLTVT.

The rearrangement uses TRBV11-2 and TRBJ2-1; no reliable D call. In germline, CDR1 is SGHAT, CDR2 FQNNGV. The CDR3 contains 12 residues. Deletions cut 1 base from V and 6 bases from J, with 4 bases between. In nucleotides, the CDR3 is TGTGCCAGCAGCTTAGGGACCAATGAGCAGTTCTTC. It is translated as CASSLGTNEQFF.